These 5 T cell receptor beta chains were sequenced from one sample in a study of blood T cell repertoires in COVID-19. The method was immunoSEQ multiplex PCR; TCRdb's version includes in-frame clones alone and lacks a portion of them. The table records about 280,000 clones, more than 75% of them present only once. Source material: PBMCs or T cells enriched from blood (not recorded which). These receptors came from a woman aged 55-70 years in a cohort exposed to, infected with or recovered from COVID-19 (not recorded which).

This rearrangement joins TRBV19 to TRBJ1-2; 8 bases map to TRBD1. The CDR3 totals 13 residues. Germline V gives CDR1 LNHDA, CDR2 SQIVND (reference sequence). V was clipped by 6 bases and J by 4 bases; unmatched bases: 4. The CDR3 coding sequence is TGTGCCAGTAGAGAACAGGGGGTCTATGGCTACACCTTC. Amino acids: CASREQGVYGYTF.

This clone was seen only once. A read error may account for a junction end that differs from germline. This chain uses TRBV7-9 with TRBJ1-4; maybe TRBD1 (5 bases). CDR1 SEHNR and CDR2 FQNEAQ come from the germline V gene (reference sequence). The CDR3 totals 13 residues. The CDR3 DNA follows: TGCACCACCAAGACAGCAACTAATGAAAAACTGTTTTTT. Residues: CTTKTATNEKLFF.

V is TRBV4-2 and J is TRBJ1-2, with 10 bases identical to TRBD1. V lost 3 bases and J lost 4; bases outside the gene matches: 2. Germline-derived CDR1 and CDR2 are LGHNA and YNFKEQ. CDR3 length: 14 residues. CDR3 sequence (DNA): TGTGCCAGCAGCCAGACAGGGGGCATCTATGGCTACACCTTC. Translated, it gives CASSQTGGIYGYTF.

V gene TRBV11-2 combines with J gene TRBJ2-1; D is undetermined. The V end lost 8 bases, the J end lost 1 base, and 12 bases lay between the germline ends. Per germline, CDR1 SGHAT and CDR2 FQNNGV. The CDR3 contains 14 residues. CDR3 in amino acids: CASRPPGSYNEQFF. As DNA, the CDR3 is TGTGCCAGCCGCCCGCCAGGTTCCTACAATGAGCAGTTCTTC.

This clone was picked up a small number of times. The chain combines TRBV7-8 with TRBJ2-3, with TRBD2 matching 10 bases. The CDR3 contains 15 residues. V was clipped by 6 bases and J by 2 bases; unmatched bases: 5. Germline loops: CDR1 SGHVS, CDR2 FQNEAQ. The DNA for the CDR3 is TGTGCCAGCAGAACCGGGACTAGCGACACAGATACGCAGTATTTT. Protein sequence: CASRTGTSDTDTQYF.